This is a list of T cell receptor beta chains from one sample in a study of blood T cell repertoires in COVID-19. Using immunoSEQ multiplex PCR, the repertoire was profiled, and TCRdb retains in-frame clones only, with some absent. The sample consists of some 220,000 clones, around three quarters of them appearing once. Material for sequencing was peripheral blood. These receptors were collected from a woman in her sixties or seventies with acute or convalescent COVID-19. Each CDR3 is given with its conserved first and last residue. The D gene is left open where the match is weak. Not every row has a clone size; where given, it reads once, few, many or a size class.

J gene,V gene,clone size,D gene,CDR3 protein,CDR3 DNA
TRBJ1-6,TRBV6-5,once,-,CASSYSGTQNSPLHF,TGTGCCAGCAGTTACTCCGGGACACAGAATTCACCCCTCCACTTT
TRBJ2-3,TRBV25-1,-,-,CPWRGAVYTDTQYF,TGTCCCTGGCGGGGTGCTGTGTACACAGATACGCAGTATTTT
TRBJ2-1,TRBV7-3,-,TRBD2,CASSISGTSNEQFF,TGTGCCAGCAGCATATCCGGGACTAGCAACGAGCAGTTCTTC
TRBJ2-2,TRBV10-2,once,-,CASSPVAGELFF,TGCGCCAGCAGCCCGGTTGCCGGGGAGCTGTTTTTT
TRBJ2-3,TRBV2,-,-,CASTMDLRSTDTQYF,TGTGCCAGCACCATGGACTTAAGGAGCACAGATACGCAGTATTTT
TRBJ2-2,TRBV7-9,-,-,CASSPDRGELFF,TGTGCCAGCAGCCCGGACAGAGGGGAGCTGTTTTTT
TRBJ2-5,TRBV6-1,-,TRBD2,CASSEGALAGGGETQYF,TGTGCCAGCAGTGAAGGGGCACTAGCGGGGGGCGGAGAGACCCAGTACTTC
TRBJ2-1,TRBV3-1/TRBV3-2,-,TRBD2,CASSQDMGGDPEQFF,TGTGCCAGCAGCCAAGATATGGGGGGGGACCCCGAGCAGTTCTTC
TRBJ1-5,TRBV7-2,-,TRBD1,CASSLEGTGGNQPQHF,TGTGCCAGCAGCTTAGAAGGTACAGGGGGCAATCAGCCCCAGCATTTT
TRBJ2-5,TRBV5-8,-,TRBD2,CASSPLRGGLETQYF,TGTGCCAGCAGCCCACTGCGGGGGGGCTTGGAGACCCAGTACTTC
TRBJ1-6,TRBV5-5,-,TRBD1,CASSLGDRGIINSPLHF,TGTGCCAGCAGCTTGGGGGACAGGGGAATTATAAATTCACCCCTCCACTTT
TRBJ2-7,TRBV19,-,-,CASSSGVPYEQYF,TGTGCCAGTAGTTCCGGGGTTCCTTACGAGCAGTACTTC
TRBJ1-2,TRBV7-9,-,TRBD1,CASSLDLRDRGGYTF,TGTGCCAGCAGCTTAGATCTCCGGGACAGAGGTGGCTACACCTTC
TRBJ1-6,TRBV5-4,-,TRBD1,CASSPRTGQMAPLHF,TGTGCCAGCAGCCCCCGGACGGGACAGATGGCACCCCTCCACTTT
TRBJ2-7,TRBV13,few,TRBD2,CASSLGSGGSYSYEQYF,TGTGCCAGCAGCCTAGGTAGCGGGGGCTCTTACTCCTACGAGCAGTACTTC
TRBJ2-1,TRBV25-1,-,TRBD1,CASSDLRTGKRYEQFF,TGTGCCAGCAGTGATCTTAGGACAGGAAAACGGTATGAGCAGTTCTTC
TRBJ1-2,TRBV12-3/TRBV12-4,-,-,CASSAGYGYTF,TGTGCCAGCAGTGCGGGATATGGCTACACCTTC
TRBJ1-4,TRBV9,-,-,CASSVDVSAVEKLFF,TGTGCCAGCAGCGTAGATGTGTCGGCGGTGGAAAAACTGTTTTTT
TRBJ1-6,TRBV6-5,-,-,CASSRDGGFSPLHF,TGTGCCAGCAGTAGGGACGGGGGGTTTTCACCCCTCCACTTT
TRBJ1-1,TRBV5-1,-,TRBD1,CASSSGTGLSIEAFF,TGCGCCAGCAGCTCTGGGACAGGGCTTTCCATTGAAGCTTTCTTT
TRBJ2-5,TRBV5-1,-,-,CASSKAGDQETQYF,TGCGCCAGCAGCAAGGCAGGGGACCAAGAGACCCAGTACTTC
TRBJ2-1,TRBV11-3,few,-,CASSPTSNGNEQFF,TGTGCCAGCAGCCCGACTAGTAACGGGAATGAGCAGTTCTTC
TRBJ2-2,TRBV3-1/TRBV3-2,-,-,CASSQRAGMNTGELFF,TGTGCCAGCAGCCAAAGGGCGGGAATGAACACCGGGGAGCTGTTTTTT
TRBJ1-4,TRBV7-2,-,-,CASSLNGQGEKLFF,TGTGCCAGCAGCTTAAACGGGCAGGGAGAAAAACTGTTTTTT
TRBJ2-1,TRBV24-1,few,-,CATSDFRSWDNEQFF,TGTGCCACCAGTGATTTCAGGTCATGGGACAATGAGCAGTTCTTC
TRBJ2-4,TRBV3-1/TRBV3-2,-,TRBD2,CASSQSTSWDIQYF,TGTGCCAGCAGCCAATCGACTAGCTGGGACATTCAGTACTTC
TRBJ1-2,TRBV19,-,-,CASSIDKRRSMGYTF,TGTGCCAGTAGTATAGATAAACGGCGGAGTATGGGCTACACCTTC
TRBJ2-3,TRBV5-1,-,TRBD2,CASSSTSGGADTQYF,TGCGCCAGCAGCTCCACTAGCGGGGGGGCAGATACGCAGTATTTT
TRBJ2-5,TRBV11-2,-,TRBD1,CASSSWDSQETQYF,TGTGCCAGCAGCTCCTGGGACAGCCAAGAGACCCAGTACTTC
TRBJ2-3,TRBV5-1,few,TRBD2,CASSPQGRGGTDTQYF,TGCGCCAGCAGCCCCCAGGGGCGGGGGGGCACAGATACGCAGTATTTT
TRBJ1-4,TRBV28,-,TRBD1,CASSFGQGNEKLFF,TGTGCCAGCAGTTTCGGACAGGGTAACGAAAAACTGTTTTTT
TRBJ2-1,TRBV5-1,few,-,CASSLGQTYNEQFF,TGCGCCAGCAGCTTGGGACAGACATACAATGAGCAGTTCTTC
TRBJ2-7,TRBV7-2,-,TRBD2,CASSTSGVEAYEQYF,TGTGCCAGCAGCACAAGCGGGGTAGAGGCATACGAGCAGTACTTC
TRBJ2-3,TRBV11-2,-,-,CASSPQSTDTQYF,TGTGCCAGCTCACCTCAGTCCACAGATACGCAGTATTTT
TRBJ1-4,TRBV2,few,TRBD1,CASSEYRGVNEKLFF,TGTGCCAGCAGTGAATACAGGGGGGTTAATGAAAAACTGTTTTTT
TRBJ2-1,TRBV11-2,many,-,CASSLEYTRYNEQFF,TGTGCCAGCAGCTTAGAATACACCAGGTACAATGAGCAGTTCTTC
TRBJ1-3,TRBV5-1,-,-,CASSLPGNTIYF,TGCGCCAGCAGCTTACCGGGGAACACCATATATTTT
TRBJ1-2,TRBV5-1,-,-,CASSLDTYYGYTF,TGCGCCAGCAGCCTAGATACGTACTATGGCTACACCTTC
TRBJ1-5,TRBV6-5,-,-,CASSYFGGQPQHF,TGTGCCAGCAGTTACTTCGGCGGGCAGCCCCAGCATTTT
TRBJ2-2,TRBV10-3,once,TRBD1,CAISESRGSGELFF,TGTGCCATCAGTGAGAGCAGGGGGAGCGGGGAGCTGTTTTTT
TRBJ1-6,TRBV19,few,TRBD1,CASSIGQGFRSPLHF,TGTGCCAGTAGTATCGGACAGGGCTTTCGGTCACCCCTCCACTTT
TRBJ2-7,TRBV10-1,-,-,CASSETDTYEQYF,TGCGCCAGCAGTGAGACAGATACCTACGAGCAGTACTTC
TRBJ1-4,TRBV5-6,-,-,CASSLGGATNEKLFF,TGTGCCAGCAGCCTTGGAGGGGCGACTAATGAAAAACTGTTTTTT
TRBJ2-3,TRBV5-1,few,-,CASTSLWGTDTQYF,TGCGCCAGTACTAGCTTATGGGGCACAGATACGCAGTATTTT
TRBJ2-4,TRBV6-5,-,-,CASSYGTSKNIQYF,TGTGCCAGCAGTTACGGGACAAGCAAAAACATTCAGTACTTC
TRBJ2-1,TRBV10-3,-,TRBD1,CAISAPPGQVNEQFF,TGTGCCATCAGTGCCCCCCCCGGACAGGTCAATGAGCAGTTCTTC
TRBJ2-4,TRBV6-6,many,-,CASSRQGRDKNIQYF,TGTGCCAGCAGCCGACAGGGGAGGGACAAAAACATTCAGTACTTC
TRBJ2-2,TRBV15,once,TRBD2,CATRGGTDNTGELFF,TGTGCCACCAGGGGGGGGACGGACAACACCGGGGAGCTGTTTTTT
TRBJ1-2,TRBV6-6,-,-,CASSYLTGDYGYTF,TGTGCCAGCAGTTATTTGACAGGAGACTATGGCTACACCTTC